This entry describes one T cell receptor (beta chain). Some clones are missing from TCRdb's copy, which holds only in-frame ones; the method was immunoSEQ multiplex PCR. The repertoire consists of approximately 250,000 clones, with 88% occurring once and the leading ten covering around 1.2%. This sample was taken from a study of blood T cell repertoires in COVID-19. Study details: Sources were T cells, B-cell-depleted T cells, or PBMCs; the material itself was cDNA or gDNA.

This CDR3 contains 12 residues. The V end was cut by 3 bases, the J end by 11 bases, with 13 bases between. Germline CDR1 is SGHDN and CDR2 is FVKESK. The V gene is TRBV14, the J gene TRBJ1-2; D is uncertain. The sequencing input was PBMCs or T cells enriched from blood (not recorded which). The clonotype comes from a woman aged 40 to 55 with acute COVID-19. The DNA for the CDR3 is TGTGCCAGCAGCCACTATTCCCCGCTGTACACCTTC. This translates into CASSHYSPLYTF. Complete variable domain (other parts from reference TRBV14 and TRBJ1-2): EAGVTQFPSHSVIEKGQTVTLRCDPISGHDNLYWYRRVMGKEIKFLLHFVKESKQDESGMPNNRFLAERTGGTYSTLKVQPAELEDSGVYFCASSHYSPLYTFGSGTRLTVV.